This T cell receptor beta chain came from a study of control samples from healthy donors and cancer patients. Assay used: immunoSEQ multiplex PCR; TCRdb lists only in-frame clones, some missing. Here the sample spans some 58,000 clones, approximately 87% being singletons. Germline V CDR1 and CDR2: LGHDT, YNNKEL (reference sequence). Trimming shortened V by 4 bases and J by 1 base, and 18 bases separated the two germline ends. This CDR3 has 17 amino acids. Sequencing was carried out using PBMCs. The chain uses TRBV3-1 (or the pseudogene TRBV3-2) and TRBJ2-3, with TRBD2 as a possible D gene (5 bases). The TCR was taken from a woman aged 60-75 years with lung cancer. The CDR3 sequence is CASSPQGGGIGTDTQYF. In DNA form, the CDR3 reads TGTGCCAGCAGCCCCCAAGGAGGAGGTATTGGCACAGATACGCAGTATTTT.